This T cell receptor (beta chain) was recorded in a study of blood T cell repertoires in COVID-19. This CDR3 has 12 amino acids. Germline V gene data show CDR1 as LNHDA and CDR2 as SQIVND (reference sequence). Deletions cut 0 bases from V and 11 bases from J, with 8 bases between. Clones were sequenced by immunoSEQ multiplex PCR, and TCRdb holds only the in-frame ones, with some missing. Of about 280,000 clones listed, roughly 87% were seen once; the top ten hold about 8.5%. The rearrangement joins TRBV19 to TRBJ2-1; D remains ambiguous. The TCR comes from a man aged 18-30 years with active or convalescent COVID-19. Sequencing was performed on peripheral blood. CDR3 residues: CASSIDRLKQFF. The DNA of the CDR3 is TGTGCCAGTAGTATAGACAGGCTAAAGCAGTTCTTC.